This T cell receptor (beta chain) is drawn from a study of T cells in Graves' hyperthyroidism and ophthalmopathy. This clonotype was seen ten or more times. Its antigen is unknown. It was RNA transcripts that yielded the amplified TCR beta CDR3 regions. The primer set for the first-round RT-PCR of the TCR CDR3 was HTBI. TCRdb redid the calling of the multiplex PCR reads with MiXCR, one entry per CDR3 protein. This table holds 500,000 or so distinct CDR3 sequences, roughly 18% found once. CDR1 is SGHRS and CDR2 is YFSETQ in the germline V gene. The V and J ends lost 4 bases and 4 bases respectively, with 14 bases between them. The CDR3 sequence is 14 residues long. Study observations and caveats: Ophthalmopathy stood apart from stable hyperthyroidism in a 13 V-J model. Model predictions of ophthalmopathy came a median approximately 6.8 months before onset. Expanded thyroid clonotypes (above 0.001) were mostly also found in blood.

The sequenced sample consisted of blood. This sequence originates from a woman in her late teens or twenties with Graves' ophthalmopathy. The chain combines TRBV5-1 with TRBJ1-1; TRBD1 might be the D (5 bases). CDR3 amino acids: CASSLSGEVTEAFF. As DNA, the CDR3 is TGCGCCAGCAGCCTGTCGGGGGAGGTCACTGAAGCTTTCTTT.